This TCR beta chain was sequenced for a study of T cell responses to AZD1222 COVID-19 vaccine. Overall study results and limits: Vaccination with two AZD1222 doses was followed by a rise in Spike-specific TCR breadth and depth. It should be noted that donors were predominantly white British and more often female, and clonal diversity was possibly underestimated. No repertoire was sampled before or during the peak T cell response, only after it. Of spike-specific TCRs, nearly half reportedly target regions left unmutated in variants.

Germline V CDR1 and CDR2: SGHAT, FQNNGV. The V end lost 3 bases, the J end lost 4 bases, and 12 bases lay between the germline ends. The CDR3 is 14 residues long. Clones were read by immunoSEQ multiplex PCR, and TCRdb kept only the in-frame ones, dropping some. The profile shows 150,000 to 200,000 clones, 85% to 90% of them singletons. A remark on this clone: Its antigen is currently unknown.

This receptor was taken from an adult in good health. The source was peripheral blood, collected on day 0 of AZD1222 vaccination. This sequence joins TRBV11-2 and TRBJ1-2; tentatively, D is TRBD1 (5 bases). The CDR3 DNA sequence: TGTGCCAGCAGCTTTCTGGGACGGACCTATGGCTACACCTTC. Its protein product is CASSFLGRTYGYTF. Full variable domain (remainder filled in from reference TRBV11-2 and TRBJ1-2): EAGVAQSPRYKIIEKRQSVAFWCNPISGHATLYWYQQILGQGPKLLIQFQNNGVVDDSQLPKDRFSAERLKGVDSTLKIQPAKLEDSAVYLCASSFLGRTYGYTFGSGTRLTVV.